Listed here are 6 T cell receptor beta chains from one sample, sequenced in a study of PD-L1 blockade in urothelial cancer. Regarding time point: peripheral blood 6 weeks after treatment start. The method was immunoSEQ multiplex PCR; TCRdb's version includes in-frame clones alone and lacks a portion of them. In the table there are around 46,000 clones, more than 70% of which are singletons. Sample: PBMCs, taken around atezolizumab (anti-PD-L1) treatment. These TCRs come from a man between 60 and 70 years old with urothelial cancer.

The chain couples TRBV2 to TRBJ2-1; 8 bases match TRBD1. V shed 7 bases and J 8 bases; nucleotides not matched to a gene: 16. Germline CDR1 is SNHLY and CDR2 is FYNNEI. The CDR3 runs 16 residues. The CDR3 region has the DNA TGTGCCAGCATCCCCAGGGGGCATCAGGTCCTTCATGAGCAGTTCTTC. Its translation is CASIPRGHQVLHEQFF.

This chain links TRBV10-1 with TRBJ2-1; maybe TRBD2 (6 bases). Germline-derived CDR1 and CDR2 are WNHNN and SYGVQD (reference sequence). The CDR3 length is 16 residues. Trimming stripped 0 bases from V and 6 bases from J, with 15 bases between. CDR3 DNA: TGCGCCAGCAGTGAGTCCCAGCGGGCGCAAGGCAATGAGCAGTTCTTC. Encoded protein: CASSESQRAQGNEQFF.

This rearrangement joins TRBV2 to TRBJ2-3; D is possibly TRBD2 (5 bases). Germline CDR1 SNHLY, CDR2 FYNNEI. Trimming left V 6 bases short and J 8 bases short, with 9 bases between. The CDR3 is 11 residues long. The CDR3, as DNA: TGTGCCAGCAGAGACTATGGTACGCAGTATTTT. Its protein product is CASRDYGTQYF.

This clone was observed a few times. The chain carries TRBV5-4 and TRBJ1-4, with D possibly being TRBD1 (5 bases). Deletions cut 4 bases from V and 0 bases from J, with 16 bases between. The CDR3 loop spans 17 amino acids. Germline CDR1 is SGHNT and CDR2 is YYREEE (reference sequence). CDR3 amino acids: CASSPGVKGATNEKLFF. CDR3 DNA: TGTGCCAGCAGCCCTGGCGTAAAAGGGGCAACTAATGAAAAACTGTTTTTT.

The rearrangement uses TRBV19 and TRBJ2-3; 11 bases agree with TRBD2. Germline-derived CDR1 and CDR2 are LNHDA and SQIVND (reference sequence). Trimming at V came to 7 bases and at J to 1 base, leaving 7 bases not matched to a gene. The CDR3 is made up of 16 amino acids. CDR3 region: CASNMGLADGTDTQYF. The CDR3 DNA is TGTGCCAGTAACATGGGACTAGCGGACGGCACAGATACGCAGTATTTT.

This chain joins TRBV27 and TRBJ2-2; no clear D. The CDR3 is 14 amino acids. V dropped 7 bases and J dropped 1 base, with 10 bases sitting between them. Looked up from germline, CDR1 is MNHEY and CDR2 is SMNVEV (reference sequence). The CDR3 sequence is CASNYGGNTGELFF. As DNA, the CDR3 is TGTGCCAGCAACTACGGCGGGAACACCGGGGAGCTGTTTTTT.